This TCR beta chain was captured by sequencing in a study of technical replicates of blood from several donors. This CDR3 is built from 16 residues. Germline assignment: CDR1 GTSNPN and CDR2 SVGIG (reference sequence). The V gene lost 4 bases and the J gene lost 8 bases, with 25 bases spanning the gap. Measured with immunoSEQ multiplex PCR; TCRdb has only the in-frame clones, and not every one. This table holds approximately 70,000 clones, 92% found once. The receptor comes from a human donor in good health. V usage is TRBV30 and J usage is TRBJ2-3, with TRBD2 as a possible D gene (6 bases). The sequenced sample consisted of T cells isolated from PBMCs. The CDR3 DNA sequence: TGTGCCTGGACTGCGTACAGCGGGTGGGGTCCCGGTACGCAGTATTTT. This translates into CAWTAYSGWGPGTQYF. The full variable domain, in which reference TRBV30 and TRBJ2-3 provide the parts outside the CDR3, is SQTIHQWPATLVQPVGSPLSLECTVEGTSNPNLYWYRQAAGRGLQLLFYSVGIGQISSEVPQNLSASRPQDRQFILSSKKLLLSDSGFYLCAWTAYSGWGPGTQYFGPGTRLTVL.